The T cell receptor (beta chain) under discussion was sequenced for a study of human T cells and chemical hapten exposure (dated by TCRdb to the early 2020s). In the study overall: For sensitization, 2% DPC in acetone was applied to an approximately 2 cm by approximately 2 cm area of upper inner arm skin. Throughout the roughly 25-week study period, patients were also given weekly therapeutic DPC doses on the scalp. Patch testing was performed on the upper back with Finn chambers containing 0.01% DPC, and the patch tests were scored after 6 days according to International Contact Dermatitis Research Group standards. Most of the patients in the cohort were female, and the cohort covered alopecia areata with under or over 50% scalp involvement, alopecia totalis and alopecia universalis. Libraries were pooled for sequencing, and per-sample TCR yields varied mainly because of small differences in library volumes within the pool. In alopecia patients, the study followed how the peripheral blood TCR repertoire changed in vivo over primary and secondary sensitization to diphenylcyclopropenone (DPC), a hapten. Patient blood was sampled pre-sensitization (week 0) and at 2, 6 and about 24 weeks after DPC sensitization. About 29 alopecia patients gave blood for TCR sequencing at one to four time points (pre-sensitization, 2, 6 and 24 weeks).

CDR1 and CDR2 (SGHTA, FQGTGA) derive from the germline V gene. V sheds 3 bases and J sheds 3 bases, leaving 11 bases between their ends. From its cysteine to its phenylalanine, the CDR3 spans 15 amino acids. Only the CDR3 DNA is retained, 45 bases long and in frame from the first base. What the time point label conveys for this sample: patch test 2, 6 weeks after DPC sensitization. The meaning of the sample's treatment or condition label: therapeutic diphenylcyclopropenone sensitization with weekly scalp DPC. At each patch-test visit, blood was drawn before the patch test was applied. To be eligible, patients had to be aged 18 to 70, diagnosed with alopecia and judged suitable for DPC therapy, while pregnant patients were excluded. Total RNA was extracted from unfractionated whole blood that had been collected in Tempus Blood RNA tubes. Summary of the overall study and its limitations: Compared with pre-sensitization or healthy control sets, expanded TCRs formed significantly more large CDR3 similarity clusters, which is consistent with antigen-driven responses. The number of TCRs above 1 in 1000 frequency did not change with DPC sensitization; there was no evidence of global repertoire structure alterations. Patch test score was positively correlated with the number of PT1 expanded TCRs, with significance at thresholds 8, 16 and 32 but not at 4. Repeated subsampling changed both the strength of the expansion versus patch-test correlation and the threshold at which that correlation became significant. Alopecia, a presumed autoimmune disease, was present in all patients, so the immune response of the patients might differ from that of healthy individuals.

For this clonotype: What antigen it recognizes has not been identified. One base away there is no much larger clone; base qualities are not given.

Library method: RACE. Sequencing was carried out with a NextSeq 500. During library preparation, unique molecular identifiers were attached to individual cDNA molecules so that TCRs could be counted in a quantitative, reproducible way. Each blood RNA sample was used to sequence both TCR alpha and TCR beta chains. Turning to the authors' computational methods: Samples had a median of about 96,000 TCRs, with a range from roughly 20,000 to 700,000. The Decombinator software suite was used to annotate the V, J and CDR3 of the TCR reads. Every sample was subsampled to the same number of TCRs (28,000) for the PS versus PT1 abundance plots. TCRs were defined as expanded if absent before sensitization and observed at least eight times at the 2-week time point. TCRdb applied fastp at Q25 and MiXCR to the public reads, then kept only in-frame beta chains. Rows are combined by CDR3 protein, so each entry shows the most common genes and DNA. TCRdb's processing, not the authors' own work, is the source of the V and J calls. This sample is represented by fewer than 100,000 distinct CDR3 sequences; under 14% of them were singletons. The ten largest clones add up to roughly 1.6% of the sample.

Recombination connected TRBV7-3 to TRBJ2-2; there is no confident call for the D gene. The TCR sequence derives from a man between 18 and 29 years old with alopecia areata. Some clones in this sample may be carry-over from other donors' samples. Sequences were derived from whole blood, sampled in connection with sensitization to the hapten diphenylcyclopropenone (DPC). The CDR3 in this case is CASSFMTPHTGELFF. The DNA is as follows: TGTGCCAGCAGCTTTATGACACCCCACACCGGGGAGCTGTTTTTT.